The T cell receptor (beta chain) under discussion was sequenced for a study of blood T cells in healthy people across ages (dated by TCRdb to between 2014 and 2016). Context from the whole study: Template switching captured roughly one uniquely barcoded TCR beta cDNA molecule per two T cells in model experiments. Four age groups were formed from the donors: young (average 16 years), middle-aged (approximately 40), aged (over 55) and long-lived (less than 85). For two donors (one aged 18 to 29 and one aged 80 or older), the study analyzed two additional independent replicas of 1 million unique cDNA reads from the same blood draw. Age-related changes in TCR beta repertoire diversity were measured in the study by deep sequencing normalized with unique cDNA molecular identifiers. To avoid experimental bias, donors of different ages were distributed randomly across sequencing lanes. Results the study describes overall, beyond this receptor: Estimates of total diversity based on one million sequenced T cells were regarded as lower bounds and as underestimates. As age increased, observed TCR beta diversity per million T cells dropped in a roughly linear way, and a significant reduction was already evident by age about 40. The CMV infection status of donors was not known, potentially confounding age-related changes in expanded clonotypes. There was a strong correlation between observed TCR beta diversity and the percentage of naive T cells measured by flow cytometry. Bulk unsorted PBMC profiling prevented conclusive comparison of naive and antigen-experienced compartments. Compared with the aged group, the long-lived group had more naive CD4+ T cells, fewer expanded clones and increased TCR diversity, a pattern suggesting age selection.

The library was built by means of 5' RACE. The instrument given in TCRdb is Illumina HiSeq 2500. A second PCR of about 7 to 12 cycles was run with a J-beta primer mix and a sample-barcoded 5' primer. A unique molecular identifier was introduced onto each TCR beta cDNA molecule by a template-switch 5' adaptor carrying 12 random nucleotides. Each sample yielded at least 2.5 million CDR3-containing paired-end reads. First-strand cDNA synthesis was performed from all RNA using the Mint cDNA synthesis kit, with priming by a TRBC-specific oligonucleotide. All cDNA was treated with uracil-DNA glycosylase and then went through a first 18-cycle PCR with the universal primers M1SS and BC2_uni_R. The study's own analysis went as follows. Each sample was normalized by randomly selecting 1 million high-quality reads, each carrying a distinct molecular identifier. Instead of being binned into consensus sequences, reads with shared molecular identifiers were discarded. MiTCR, set to a Q25 quality threshold and the strictest error-elimination algorithm, was used for CDR3 identification, clonotype clustering and error correction. Lower-bound total TCR beta diversity was estimated with a nonparametric unseen species model using Euler transformation. TCRdb ran its own pipeline on the public reads, namely fastp trimming at Q25 and MiXCR clone calling, and kept in-frame beta chains. A single entry per CDR3 protein holds the most common genes and DNA from its merged rows. TCRdb, rather than the study authors, made the V and J calls. Present in this sample are 500,000 to 600,000 distinct CDR3 sequences, 27% of which were seen just once. In total, the top ten clones hold under 20% of the sample.

Comments on this clonotype: The target of this receptor is not known. One base away there is no much larger clone; base qualities are not given.

The donors were about 40 Caucasian individuals from Russia, aged 6 to 90 years, who were systemically healthy. Approximately 9.3 milliliters of peripheral blood were drawn from each donor into EDTA-treated Vacutainer tubes. Ficoll-Paque density-gradient centrifugation was used to isolate PBMCs, with at least 7 million obtained per sample. Total RNA was extracted from PBMCs with Trizol reagent, with at least 6 micrograms obtained per sample. For every donor, an aliquot of PBMCs went through flow cytometry to measure the percentages of naive CD45RAhigh/CD27high T cells. CDR1 LGHNA and CDR2 YNFKEQ are derived from the germline V gene. The CDR3 contains 16 residues, cysteine and phenylalanine counted. Of the read, only the CDR3 DNA is kept; its 48 bases are in frame from base 1.

The chain uses TRBV4-2 and TRBJ2-5; the junction holds 14 bases that match TRBD2. The J call is doubtful: the DNA matches TRBJ2-1 better. The sequenced sample consisted of blood. The receptor's source is a woman aged 70-85 years in good health. At the DNA level, the sequence is TGTGCCAGCAGCCATGCGTTGACTAGCGGGGGGGTCGAGCAGTTCTTC. Its protein reads: CASSHALTSGGVEQFF.